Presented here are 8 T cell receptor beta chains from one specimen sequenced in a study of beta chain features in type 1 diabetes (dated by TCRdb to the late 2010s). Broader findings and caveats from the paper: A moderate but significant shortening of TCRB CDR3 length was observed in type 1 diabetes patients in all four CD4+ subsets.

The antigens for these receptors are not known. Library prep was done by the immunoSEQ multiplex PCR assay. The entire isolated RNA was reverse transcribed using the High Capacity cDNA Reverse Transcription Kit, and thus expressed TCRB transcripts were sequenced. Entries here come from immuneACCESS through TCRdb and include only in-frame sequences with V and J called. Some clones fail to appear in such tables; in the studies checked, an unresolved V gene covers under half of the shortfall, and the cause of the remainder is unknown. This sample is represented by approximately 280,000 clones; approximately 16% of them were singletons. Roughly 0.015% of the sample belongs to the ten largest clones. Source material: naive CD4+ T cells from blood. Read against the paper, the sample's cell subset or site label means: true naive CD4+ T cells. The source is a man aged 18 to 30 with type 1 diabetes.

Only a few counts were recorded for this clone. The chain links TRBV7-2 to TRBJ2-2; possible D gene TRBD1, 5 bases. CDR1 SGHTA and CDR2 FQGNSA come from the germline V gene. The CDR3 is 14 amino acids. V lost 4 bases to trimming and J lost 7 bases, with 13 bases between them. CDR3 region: CASSYQGRGGELFF. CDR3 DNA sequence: TGTGCCAGCAGCTATCAGGGAAGAGGCGGGGAGCTGTTTTTT.

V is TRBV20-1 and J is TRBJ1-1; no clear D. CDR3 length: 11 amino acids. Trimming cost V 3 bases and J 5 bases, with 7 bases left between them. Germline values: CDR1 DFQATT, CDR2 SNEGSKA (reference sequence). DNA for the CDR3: TGCAGTGCTAGTGTGACAACTGAAGCTTTCTTT. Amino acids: CSASVTTEAFF.

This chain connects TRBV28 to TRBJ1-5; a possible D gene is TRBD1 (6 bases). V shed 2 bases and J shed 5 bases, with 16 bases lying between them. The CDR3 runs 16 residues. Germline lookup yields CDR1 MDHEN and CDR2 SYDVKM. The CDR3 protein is CASSLVRWDTYQPQHF. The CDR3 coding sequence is TGTGCCAGCAGTTTAGTTCGGTGGGACACTTATCAGCCCCAGCATTTT.

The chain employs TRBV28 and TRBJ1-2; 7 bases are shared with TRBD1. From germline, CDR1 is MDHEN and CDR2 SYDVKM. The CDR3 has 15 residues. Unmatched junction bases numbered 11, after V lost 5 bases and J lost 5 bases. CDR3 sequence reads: CASSQTGRMPYGYTF. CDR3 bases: TGTGCCAGCAGTCAGACAGGGAGAATGCCATATGGCTACACCTTC.

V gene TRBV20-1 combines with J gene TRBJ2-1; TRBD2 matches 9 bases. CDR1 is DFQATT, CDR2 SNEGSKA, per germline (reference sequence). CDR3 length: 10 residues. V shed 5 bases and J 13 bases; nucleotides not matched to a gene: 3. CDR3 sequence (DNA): TGCAGTGCTCGTGGGACTAGCCAGTTCTTC. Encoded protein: CSARGTSQFF.

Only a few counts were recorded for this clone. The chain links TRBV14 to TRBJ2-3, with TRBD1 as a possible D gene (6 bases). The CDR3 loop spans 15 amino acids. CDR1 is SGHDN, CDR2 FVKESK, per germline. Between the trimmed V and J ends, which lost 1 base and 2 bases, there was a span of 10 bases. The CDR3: CASSQAQGFTDTQYF. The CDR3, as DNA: TGTGCCAGCAGCCAAGCACAGGGATTCACAGATACGCAGTATTTT.

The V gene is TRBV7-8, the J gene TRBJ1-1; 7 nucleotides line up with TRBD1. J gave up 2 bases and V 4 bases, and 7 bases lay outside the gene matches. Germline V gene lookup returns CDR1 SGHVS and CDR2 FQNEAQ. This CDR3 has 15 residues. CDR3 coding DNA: TGTGCCAGCAGCTCAAGGACAGGACCTAACACTGAAGCTTTCTTT. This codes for CASSSRTGPNTEAFF.

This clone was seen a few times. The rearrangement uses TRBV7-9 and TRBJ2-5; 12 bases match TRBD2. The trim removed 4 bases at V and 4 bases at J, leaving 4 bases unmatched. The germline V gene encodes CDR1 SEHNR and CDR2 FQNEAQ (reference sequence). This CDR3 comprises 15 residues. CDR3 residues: CASSSLAGGVETQYF. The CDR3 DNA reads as TGTGCCAGCAGCTCTCTAGCGGGAGGGGTAGAGACCCAGTACTTC.